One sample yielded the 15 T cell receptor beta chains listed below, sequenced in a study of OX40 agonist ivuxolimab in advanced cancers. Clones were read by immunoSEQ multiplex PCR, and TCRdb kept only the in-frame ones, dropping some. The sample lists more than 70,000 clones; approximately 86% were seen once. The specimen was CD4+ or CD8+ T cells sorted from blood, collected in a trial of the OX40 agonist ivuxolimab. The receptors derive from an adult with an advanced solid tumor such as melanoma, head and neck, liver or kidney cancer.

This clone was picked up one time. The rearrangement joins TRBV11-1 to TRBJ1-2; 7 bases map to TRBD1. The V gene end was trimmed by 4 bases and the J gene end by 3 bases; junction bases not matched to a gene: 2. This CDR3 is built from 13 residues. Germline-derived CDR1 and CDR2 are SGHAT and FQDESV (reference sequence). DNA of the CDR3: TGTGCCAGCAGCTCCGGGACAGACTATGGCTACACCTTC. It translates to CASSSGTDYGYTF.

The CDR3 region has the DNA TGTGCCAGCAGGGGAGGACAAAACTATGGCTACACCTTC. Translation gives CASRGGQNYGYTF. The chain has TRBV9 and TRBJ1-2; D might be TRBD1 (5 bases). The V end lost 5 bases, the J end lost 2 bases, and 10 bases lay between the germline ends. Germline values: CDR1 SGDLS, CDR2 YYNGEE. CDR3 length: 13 residues.

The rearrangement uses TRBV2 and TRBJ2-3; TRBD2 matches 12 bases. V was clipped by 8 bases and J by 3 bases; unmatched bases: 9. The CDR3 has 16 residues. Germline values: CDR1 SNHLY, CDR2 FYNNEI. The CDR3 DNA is TGTGCCAGCGGCGCTAGCGGGGGGGCCGGTACAGATACGCAGTATTTT. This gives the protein CASGASGGAGTDTQYF.

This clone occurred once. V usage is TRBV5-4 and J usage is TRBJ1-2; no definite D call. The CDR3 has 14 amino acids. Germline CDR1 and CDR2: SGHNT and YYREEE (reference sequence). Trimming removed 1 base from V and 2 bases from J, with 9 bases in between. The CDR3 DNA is TGTGCCAGCAGCTTGTTCGGGCAGAACTATGGCTACACCTTC. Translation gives CASSLFGQNYGYTF. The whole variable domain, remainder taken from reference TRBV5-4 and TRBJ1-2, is ETGVTQSPTHLIKTRGQQVTLRCSSQSGHNTVSWYQQALGQGPQFIFQYYREEENGRGNFPPRFSGLQFPNYSSELNVNALELDDSALYLCASSLFGQNYGYTFGSGTRLTVV.

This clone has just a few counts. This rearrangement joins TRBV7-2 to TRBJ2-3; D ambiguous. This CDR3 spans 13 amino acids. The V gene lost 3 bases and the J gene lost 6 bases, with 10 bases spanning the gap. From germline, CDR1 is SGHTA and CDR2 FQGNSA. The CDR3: CASSFQSADTQYF. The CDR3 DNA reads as TGTGCCAGCAGCTTCCAGTCCGCGGATACGCAGTATTTT.

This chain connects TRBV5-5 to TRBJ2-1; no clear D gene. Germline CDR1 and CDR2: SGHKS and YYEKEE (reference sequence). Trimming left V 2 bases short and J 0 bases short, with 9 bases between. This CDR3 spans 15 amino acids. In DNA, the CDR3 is TGTGCCAGCAGCTTTGATCCGAGCTCCTACAATGAGCAGTTCTTC. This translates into CASSFDPSSYNEQFF.

In DNA, the CDR3 is TGTGCCAGCAGTGAATCGAGCGGGGGGGCGTTCCAAGAGACCCAGTACTTC. It encodes CASSESSGGAFQETQYF. The J gene is TRBJ2-5, the V gene TRBV2, with 10 bases fitting TRBD2. The J segment lost 1 base and the V segment lost 2 bases, leaving 7 bases of the junction unmatched. Germline-derived CDR1 and CDR2 are SNHLY and FYNNEI. The CDR3 covers 17 residues.

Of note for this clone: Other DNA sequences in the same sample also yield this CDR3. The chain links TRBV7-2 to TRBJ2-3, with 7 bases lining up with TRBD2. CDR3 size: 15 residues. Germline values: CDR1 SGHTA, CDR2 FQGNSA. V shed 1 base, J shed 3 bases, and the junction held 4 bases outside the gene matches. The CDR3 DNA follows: TGTGCCAGCAGCTTAGTCGGCGGGGGTACAGATACGCAGTATTTT. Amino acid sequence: CASSLVGGGTDTQYF.

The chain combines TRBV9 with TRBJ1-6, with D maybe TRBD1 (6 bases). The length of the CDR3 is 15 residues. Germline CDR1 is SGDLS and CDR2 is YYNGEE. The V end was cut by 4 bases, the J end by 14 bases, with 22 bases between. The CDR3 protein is CASSPPGQGRSTLHF. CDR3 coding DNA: TGTGCCAGCAGCCCCCCCGGGCAGGGGCGTTCGACCCTCCACTTT.

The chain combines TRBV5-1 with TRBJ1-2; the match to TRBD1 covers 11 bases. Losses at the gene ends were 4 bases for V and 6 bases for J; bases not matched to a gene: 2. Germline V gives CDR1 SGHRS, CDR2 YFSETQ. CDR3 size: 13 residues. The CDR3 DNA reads TGCGCCAGCAGCCAGGGACAGGGGGATGGCTACACCTTC. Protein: CASSQGQGDGYTF.

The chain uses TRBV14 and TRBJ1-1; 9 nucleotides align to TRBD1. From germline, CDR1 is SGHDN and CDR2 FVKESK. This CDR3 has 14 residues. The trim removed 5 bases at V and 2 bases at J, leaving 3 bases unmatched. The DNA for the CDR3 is TGTGCCAGCAGCATGGACAGGGGAAACACTGAAGCTTTCTTT. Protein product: CASSMDRGNTEAFF. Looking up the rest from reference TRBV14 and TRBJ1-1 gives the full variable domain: EAGVTQFPSHSVIEKGQTVTLRCDPISGHDNLYWYRRVMGKEIKFLLHFVKESKQDESGMPNNRFLAERTGGTYSTLKVQPAELEDSGVYFCASSMDRGNTEAFFGQGTRLTVV.

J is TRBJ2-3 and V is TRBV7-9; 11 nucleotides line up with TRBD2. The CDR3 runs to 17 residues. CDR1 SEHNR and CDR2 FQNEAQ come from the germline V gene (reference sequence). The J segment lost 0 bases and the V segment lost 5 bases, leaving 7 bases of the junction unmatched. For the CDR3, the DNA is TGTGCCAGCAGCCTAGGACTAGCGGGCGCTAGCACAGATACGCAGTATTTT. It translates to CASSLGLAGASTDTQYF. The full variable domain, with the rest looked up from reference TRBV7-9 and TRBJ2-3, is DTGVSQNPRHKITKRGQNVTFRCDPISEHNRLYWYRQTLGQGPEFLTYFQNEAQLEKSRLLSDRFSAERPKGSFSTLEIQRTEQGDSAMYLCASSLGLAGASTDTQYFGPGTRLTVL.

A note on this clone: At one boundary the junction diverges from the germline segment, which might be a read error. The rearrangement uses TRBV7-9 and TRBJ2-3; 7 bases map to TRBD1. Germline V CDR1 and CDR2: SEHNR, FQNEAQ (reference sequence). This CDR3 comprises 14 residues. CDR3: CASTLTGGTDTQYF. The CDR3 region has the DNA TGTGCCAGCACCTTAACAGGGGGCACAGATACGCAGTATTTT.

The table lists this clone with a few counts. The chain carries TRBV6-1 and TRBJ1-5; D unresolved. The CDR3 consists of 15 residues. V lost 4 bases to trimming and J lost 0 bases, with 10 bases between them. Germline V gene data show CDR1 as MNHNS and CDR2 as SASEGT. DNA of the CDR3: TGTGCCAGCAGTGCAGAAGGGTATAGCAATCAGCCCCAGCATTTT. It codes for CASSAEGYSNQPQHF.

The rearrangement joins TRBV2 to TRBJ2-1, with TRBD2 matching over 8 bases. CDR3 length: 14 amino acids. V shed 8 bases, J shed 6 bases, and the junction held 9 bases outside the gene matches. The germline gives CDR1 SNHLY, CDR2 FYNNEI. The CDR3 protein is CASAAGRGGNEQFF. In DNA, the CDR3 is TGTGCCAGCGCTGCCGGGAGGGGAGGCAATGAGCAGTTCTTC.